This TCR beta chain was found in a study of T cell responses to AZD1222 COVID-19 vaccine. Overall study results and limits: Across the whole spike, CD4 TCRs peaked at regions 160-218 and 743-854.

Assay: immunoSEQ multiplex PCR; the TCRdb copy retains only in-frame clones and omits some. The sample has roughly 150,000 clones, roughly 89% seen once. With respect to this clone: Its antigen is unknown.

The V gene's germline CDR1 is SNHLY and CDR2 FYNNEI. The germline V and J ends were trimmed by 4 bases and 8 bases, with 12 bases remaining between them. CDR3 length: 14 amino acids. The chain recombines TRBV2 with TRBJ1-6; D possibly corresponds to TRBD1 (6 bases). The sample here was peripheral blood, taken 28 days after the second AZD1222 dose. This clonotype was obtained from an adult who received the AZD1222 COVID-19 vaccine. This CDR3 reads CASSVQGIYSPLHF. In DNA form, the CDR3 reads TGTGCCAGCAGTGTCCAGGGGATCTATTCACCCCTCCACTTT.